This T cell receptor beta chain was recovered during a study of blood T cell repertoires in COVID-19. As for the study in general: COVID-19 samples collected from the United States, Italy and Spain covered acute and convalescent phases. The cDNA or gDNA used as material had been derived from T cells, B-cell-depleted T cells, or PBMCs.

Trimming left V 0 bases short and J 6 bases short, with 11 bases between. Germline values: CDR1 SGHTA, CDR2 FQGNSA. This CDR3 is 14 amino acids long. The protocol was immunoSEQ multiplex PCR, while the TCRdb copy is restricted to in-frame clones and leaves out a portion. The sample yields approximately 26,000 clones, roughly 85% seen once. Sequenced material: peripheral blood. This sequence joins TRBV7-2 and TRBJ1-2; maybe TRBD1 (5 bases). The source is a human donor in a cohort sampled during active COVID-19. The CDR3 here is CASSLAASDNGYTF. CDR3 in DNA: TGTGCCAGCAGCTTAGCCGCATCGGACAATGGCTACACCTTC.